This T cell receptor (beta chain) was sequenced during a study of CD8 T cells in ankylosing spondylitis. This clonotype was counted only a few times. What it binds is not known. Broader study findings: Prior literature has documented some motif variants in synovial fluid and blood from reactive arthritis. A TCR beta motif of several highly homologous variants seemed to mark ankylosing spondylitis blood. Reportedly, matched ankylosing spondylitis synovial fluid was significantly enriched for disease-linked clones.

Using quantitative 5'-RACE with molecular barcodes, the authors made TCR beta libraries. Each CDR3 protein is one row after TCRdb ran MiXCR on the 5' RACE reads. The sample yields 250,000 or so distinct CDR3 sequences, about 11% seen once. The TCR was taken from a male donor with ankylosing spondylitis or in good health (not recorded which). Sequenced material: blood, either unsorted or a sorted T cell fraction (not recorded which).

DNA of the CDR3: TGTGCCAGCAGTCCGTTAACTGTGGGGACTCTAATTGAAGCTTTCTTT. Protein: CASSPLTVGTLIEAFF. The gene calls are TRBV2 and TRBJ1-1; weak D call: TRBD1 (5 bases). Trimming pared 5 bases from V and 7 bases from J, leaving 23 bases between. Germline lookup yields CDR1 SNHLY and CDR2 FYNNEI. This CDR3 contains 16 residues.